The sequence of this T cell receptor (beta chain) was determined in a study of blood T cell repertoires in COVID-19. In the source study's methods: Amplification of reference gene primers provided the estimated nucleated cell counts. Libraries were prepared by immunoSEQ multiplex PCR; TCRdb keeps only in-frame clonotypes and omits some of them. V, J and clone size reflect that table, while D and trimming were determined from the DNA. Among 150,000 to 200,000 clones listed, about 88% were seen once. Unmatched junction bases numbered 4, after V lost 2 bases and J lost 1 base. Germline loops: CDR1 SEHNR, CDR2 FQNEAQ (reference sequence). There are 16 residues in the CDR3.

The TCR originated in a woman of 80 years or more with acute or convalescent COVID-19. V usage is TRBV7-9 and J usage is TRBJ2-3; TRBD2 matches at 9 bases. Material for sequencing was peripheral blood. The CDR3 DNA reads TGTGCCAGCAGCTTACTAGCGGGGTTCGGCACAGATACGCAGTATTTT. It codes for CASSLLAGFGTDTQYF.